This T cell receptor (beta chain) emerged from a study of identical twins. Germline CDR1 and CDR2: SGDLS and YYNGEE. The length of the CDR3 is 15 residues. V lost 3 bases, J lost 2 bases, and 14 bases lay in between. This clonotype appeared a single time. Each CDR3 protein gets one entry after TCRdb re-called the 5' RACE reads with MiXCR. Here the sample spans some 320,000 distinct CDR3 sequences, more than 9% being singletons. These same records also appear under a second study, on yellow fever vaccine responses in identical twins.

This receptor was identified in a woman between 18 and 29 years old in good health. The chain links TRBV9 to TRBJ2-5; D is possibly TRBD1 (6 bases). The sample consisted of CD8+ T cells sorted from blood. Here the CDR3 DNA reads TGTGCCAGCAGCGGGGACGGGACACAACAAGAGACCCAGTACTTC. Translating it yields CASSGDGTQQETQYF.